Included here is one T cell receptor (beta chain) sequence, with context. Generated by immunoSEQ multiplex PCR, the TCRdb table keeps only in-frame clones and is missing some. The sample has more than 200,000 clones, 88% seen once. The record originates from a study of blood T cell repertoires in COVID-19. Input material: peripheral blood. The TCR was taken from a woman aged 55-70 years with acute or convalescent COVID-19.

CDR3 residues: CASSLYSGRDRADTQYF. The CDR3 region has the DNA TGCGCCAGCAGCTTGTATAGCGGGAGGGACAGGGCAGATACGCAGTATTTT. The chain recombines TRBV5-1 with TRBJ2-3; 11 bases fit TRBD2. Germline CDR1 and CDR2: SGHRS and YFSETQ. V shed 1 base, J shed 4 bases, and the junction held 8 bases outside the gene matches. The CDR3 runs 17 residues.